This TCR beta chain was profiled in a study of shared clonotypes between healthy human individuals. The CDR3 covers 13 residues. Trimming took 0 bases from V and 4 from J, leaving 6 bases between them. In germline, CDR1 is SGHVS, CDR2 FQNEAQ. This clone came up a few times. Only in-frame clones appear in the TCRdb table, and some are missing; sequencing was by immunoSEQ multiplex PCR. The sample lists about 500,000 clones, approximately 71% occurring once. Sequencing was performed on PBMCs. This chain connects TRBV7-8 to TRBJ1-2, with D unresolved. The sequence was obtained from a woman between 40 and 55 years old in good health. Some clones in this sample may be carry-over from other donors' samples. The chain's CDR3 is CASSLAGSYGYTF. CDR3 bases: TGTGCCAGCAGCTTAGCGGGGTCCTATGGCTACACCTTC.